Listed here are 23 T cell receptor beta chains from one sample, sequenced in a study of shared clonotypes between healthy human individuals. Clones were sequenced by immunoSEQ multiplex PCR, and TCRdb holds only the in-frame ones, with some missing. The sample lists 2 million to 3 million clones, over 85% occurring once. Material for sequencing was naive CD4+ T cells from PBMCs. Subset denoted: CD45RA+ positively selected. The receptors originated from a man aged 18-30 years in good health. Some clones in this sample may be carry-over from other donors' samples.

This chain connects TRBV19 to TRBJ1-1; no reliable D call. Trimming removed 3 bases at V and 4 bases at J, with 12 bases between. The CDR3 spans 14 residues. In germline, CDR1 is LNHDA, CDR2 SQIVND (reference sequence). This CDR3 is CASSIIGLATEAFF. The CDR3 bases are TGTGCCAGTAGTATTATCGGCTTAGCCACTGAAGCTTTCTTT.

V is TRBV28 and J is TRBJ2-7; 16 bases match TRBD2. Germline V lookup: CDR1 MDHEN, CDR2 SYDVKM. This CDR3 is 15 amino acids long. V dropped 7 bases and J dropped 2; count of bases not matched to a gene: 2. CDR3 coding DNA: TGTGCCAGCACGGGACTAGCGGGAGGGCCCTACGAGCAGTACTTC. This encodes CASTGLAGGPYEQYF.

The V gene is TRBV12-5, the J gene TRBJ1-5, with no clear D. CDR3 length: 14 amino acids. V was cut by 2 bases and J by 0 bases, with 5 bases left in between. CDR1 is LGHNT and CDR2 is FRNRAP in the germline V gene. The CDR3 spells CASGLYNSNQPQHF. CDR3 nucleotides: TGTGCTAGTGGTTTGTATAATAGCAATCAGCCCCAGCATTTT.

The chain links TRBV6-1 to TRBJ2-1; 15 bases agree with TRBD2. The CDR3 loop spans 20 amino acids. Germline V gives CDR1 MNHNS, CDR2 SASEGT. V shed 3 bases, J shed 3 bases, and the junction held 12 bases outside the gene matches. DNA of the CDR3: TGTGCCAGCAGTGAGTTCTACGGGACTAGCGGGAGGAAATACTACAATGAGCAGTTCTTC. As protein: CASSEFYGTSGRKYYNEQFF.

This chain connects TRBV4-1 to TRBJ2-1; 10 bases line up with TRBD2. CDR3 length: 17 residues. With V trimmed by 2 bases and J by 7 bases, 11 bases remained unmatched. Germline V gives CDR1 MGHRA, CDR2 YSYEKL. CDR3 DNA: TGCGCCAGCAGCCAACCTACAAGCGGGAGGGCGGATAATGAGCAGTTCTTC. Protein product: CASSQPTSGRADNEQFF.

The chain joins TRBV19 to TRBJ1-4; a possible D gene is TRBD1 (5 bases). V was trimmed by 6 bases and J by 8 bases, leaving 25 bases between them. The germline CDR1 and CDR2 sequences are LNHDA and SQIVND (reference sequence). The CDR3 length is 17 residues. CDR3 protein: CASSHTRDVVSREKLFF. CDR3 sequence (DNA): TGTGCCAGTAGCCACACCAGGGACGTGGTCTCTCGGGAAAAACTGTTTTTT.

The chain joins TRBV5-6 to TRBJ2-5, with D tentatively TRBD2 (5 bases). The V end was cut by 5 bases, the J end by 5 bases, with 19 bases between. Germline values: CDR1 SGHDT, CDR2 YYEEEE. The CDR3 is 15 residues long. DNA for the CDR3: TGTGCCAGCAGAAACAACCGCGGGCTCCGGGAGACCCAGTACTTC. This encodes CASRNNRGLRETQYF.

The count of this clone is one. The chain couples TRBV7-3 to TRBJ2-1; 9 nucleotides match TRBD1. The CDR3 spans 13 residues. Germline trimming cut 5 bases from V and 9 bases from J; bases unmatched to any gene: 5. Germline V CDR1 and CDR2: SGHTA, FQGTGA. The CDR3 nucleotides read TGTGCCAGCAGCGCGGGACAGGGAGTTGAGCAGTTCTTC. Protein: CASSAGQGVEQFF. The entire variable domain, with the rest obtained from reference TRBV7-3 and TRBJ2-1, is as follows: GAGVSQTPSNKVTEKGKYVELRCDPISGHTALYWYRQSLGQGPEFLIYFQGTGAADDSGLPNDRFFAVRPEGSVSTLKIQRTERGDSAVYLCASSAGQGVEQFFGPGTRLTVL.

This clone appeared a single time. V and J are TRBV4-3 and TRBJ1-2; D is uncertain. Trimming left V 4 bases short and J 0 bases short, with 15 bases between. The length of the CDR3 is 16 residues. CDR1 LGHNA and CDR2 YSLEER come from the germline V gene. For the CDR3, the DNA is TGCGCCAGCAGCCCCTCCTTGACACGGGCTAACTATGGCTACACCTTC. The encoded protein is CASSPSLTRANYGYTF.

This clone was detected only a few times. The rearrangement links TRBV7-9 to TRBJ1-1; D not certain. The CDR3 totals 13 residues. CDR1 SEHNR and CDR2 FQNEAQ come from the germline V gene (reference sequence). With 1 base removed from V and 5 bases from J, the gap between germline ends came to 8 bases. CDR3 sequence: CASSLGSRTEAFF. The CDR3 nucleotides read TGTGCCAGCAGCTTAGGATCTAGGACTGAAGCTTTCTTT.

The chain is built from TRBV6-1 and TRBJ2-7; 9 bases match TRBD2. Trimming at V came to 2 bases and at J to 5 bases, leaving 19 bases not matched to a gene. This CDR3 spans 19 amino acids. The germline CDR1 and CDR2 sequences are MNHNS and SASEGT. This chain's CDR3 is CASSEITGHLSGRTHEQYF. The DNA for the CDR3 is TGTGCCAGCAGTGAAATAACGGGACATCTTAGCGGGAGAACTCACGAGCAGTACTTC.

The CDR3 loop reads CASSRSGPEQFF. In nucleotides, the CDR3 is TGTGCCAGCAGCCGTAGCGGGCCTGAGCAGTTCTTC. The chain carries TRBV7-9 and TRBJ2-1; TRBD2 agrees at 7 bases. The V and J ends lost 5 bases and 9 bases, in that order; junction bases with no gene match: 4. Germline CDR1 and CDR2: SEHNR and FQNEAQ (reference sequence). The CDR3 length is 12 residues.

Note on this clone: In the same sample, other DNA sequences code for this CDR3. The V gene is TRBV15, the J gene TRBJ1-2, with D unclear. The germline CDR1 and CDR2 sequences are LNHNV and YYDKDF (reference sequence). The CDR3 runs to 13 residues. V was trimmed by 0 bases and J by 0 bases, leaving 2 bases between them. The CDR3: CATSRDPNYGYTF. DNA for the CDR3: TGTGCCACCAGCAGAGATCCTAACTATGGCTACACCTTC.

The chain joins TRBV7-8 to TRBJ1-2; D not certain. Germline lookup yields CDR1 SGHVS and CDR2 FQNEAQ. The V and J ends lost 5 bases and 4 bases respectively, with 14 bases between them. This CDR3 is built from 14 residues. The CDR3 DNA reads TGTGCCAGCAGCAGCAGACAAGAAAGCTATGGCTACACCTTC. Amino acid sequence: CASSSRQESYGYTF.

This clone occurred once. This chain connects TRBV27 to TRBJ1-1; unclear D gene. This CDR3 has 14 amino acids. CDR1 and CDR2 (germline): MNHEY, SMNVEV (reference sequence). V lost 2 bases to trimming and J lost 5 bases, with 12 bases between them. For the CDR3, the DNA is TGTGCCAGCAGTTTAAAGGTCGGCGGGACTGAAGCTTTCTTT. Residues: CASSLKVGGTEAFF.

The V call is TRBV7-9, the J call TRBJ2-7; 7 bases agree with TRBD2. J lost 0 bases, V lost 6 bases, and 11 bases had no gene match. The CDR3 loop spans 16 amino acids. CDR1 and CDR2 (germline): SEHNR, FQNEAQ (reference sequence). CDR3 nucleotides: TGTGCCAGCAGTTCCTGGGGGGGAGACAGCTCCTACGAGCAGTACTTC. It encodes CASSSWGGDSSYEQYF.

V and J are TRBV2 and TRBJ1-4, with D hard to call. Trimming removed 3 bases from V and 6 bases from J, with 11 bases in between. This CDR3 contains 14 residues. The germline CDR1 and CDR2 sequences are SNHLY and FYNNEI. The CDR3 reads CASSETLGDEKLFF. The DNA of the CDR3 is TGTGCCAGCAGTGAGACCCTCGGGGATGAAAAACTGTTTTTT.

The chain carries TRBV5-4 and TRBJ2-7; D ambiguous. V lost 4 bases to trimming and J lost 7 bases, with 24 bases between them. The CDR3 consists of 16 residues. From germline, CDR1 is SGHNT and CDR2 YYREEE (reference sequence). The CDR3 reads CASSPGSALSPWEQYF. The CDR3 DNA follows: TGTGCCAGCAGCCCGGGCTCGGCACTATCCCCATGGGAGCAGTACTTC. Complete variable domain (other parts from reference TRBV5-4 and TRBJ2-7): ETGVTQSPTHLIKTRGQQVTLRCSSQSGHNTVSWYQQALGQGPQFIFQYYREEENGRGNFPPRFSGLQFPNYSSELNVNALELDDSALYLCASSPGSALSPWEQYFGPGTRLTVT.

This clone was found once. The rearrangement uses TRBV6-1 and TRBJ2-1, with 11 bases aligning to TRBD2. The ends lost 2 bases at V and 5 bases at J; junction bases unmatched: 14. Looked up from germline, CDR1 is MNHNS and CDR2 is SASEGT. This CDR3 is built from 19 residues. DNA of the CDR3: TGTGCCAGCAGTGAAATTGTGACAGGGACACTAGCGGGGGACAATGAGCAGTTCTTC. Its protein is CASSEIVTGTLAGDNEQFF.

The V and J genes are TRBV5-5 and TRBJ2-7; D is possibly TRBD2 (6 bases). The germline gives CDR1 SGHKS, CDR2 YYEKEE (reference sequence). The CDR3 consists of 16 residues. Trimming pared 4 bases from V and 0 bases from J, leaving 17 bases between. CDR3 residues: CASSPVGDFSSYEQYF. CDR3 DNA: TGTGCCAGCAGCCCTGTAGGGGACTTCAGCTCCTACGAGCAGTACTTC.

The genes are TRBV18 and TRBJ2-3; 9 nucleotides agree with TRBD2. There are 15 residues in the CDR3. Germline V CDR1 and CDR2: KGHSH, LQKENI. V lost 4 bases and J lost 4; bases outside the gene matches: 6. The CDR3 protein is CASSLSGRESDTQYF. CDR3 bases: TGTGCCAGCTCACTTAGCGGGAGAGAGTCAGATACGCAGTATTTT. Variable domain in full (rest from reference TRBV18 and TRBJ2-3): NAGVMQNPRHLVRRRGQEARLRCSPMKGHSHVYWYRQLPEEGLKFMVYLQKENIIDESGMPKERFSAEFPKEGPSILRIQQVVRGDSAAYFCASSLSGRESDTQYFGPGTRLTVL.

The genes are TRBV7-8 and TRBJ2-5; 8 nucleotides agree with TRBD2. V gave up 4 bases and J gave up 5 bases; unmatched junction bases: 6. The CDR3 sequence is 14 residues long. From germline, CDR1 is SGHVS and CDR2 FQNEAQ. The CDR3: CASSSRTSIETQYF. The CDR3 coding sequence is TGTGCCAGCAGCTCCCGGACTAGCATCGAGACCCAGTACTTC.

The gene calls are TRBV4-1 and TRBJ1-2; the D gene is possibly TRBD1 (5 bases). Germline V gene lookup returns CDR1 MGHRA and CDR2 YSYEKL. V dropped 4 bases and J dropped 12 bases, with 15 bases sitting between them. The CDR3 has 12 residues. CDR3 protein: CASSRPGSPDTF. The CDR3 DNA reads as TGCGCCAGCAGCCGCCCAGGGAGTCCTGACACCTTC.